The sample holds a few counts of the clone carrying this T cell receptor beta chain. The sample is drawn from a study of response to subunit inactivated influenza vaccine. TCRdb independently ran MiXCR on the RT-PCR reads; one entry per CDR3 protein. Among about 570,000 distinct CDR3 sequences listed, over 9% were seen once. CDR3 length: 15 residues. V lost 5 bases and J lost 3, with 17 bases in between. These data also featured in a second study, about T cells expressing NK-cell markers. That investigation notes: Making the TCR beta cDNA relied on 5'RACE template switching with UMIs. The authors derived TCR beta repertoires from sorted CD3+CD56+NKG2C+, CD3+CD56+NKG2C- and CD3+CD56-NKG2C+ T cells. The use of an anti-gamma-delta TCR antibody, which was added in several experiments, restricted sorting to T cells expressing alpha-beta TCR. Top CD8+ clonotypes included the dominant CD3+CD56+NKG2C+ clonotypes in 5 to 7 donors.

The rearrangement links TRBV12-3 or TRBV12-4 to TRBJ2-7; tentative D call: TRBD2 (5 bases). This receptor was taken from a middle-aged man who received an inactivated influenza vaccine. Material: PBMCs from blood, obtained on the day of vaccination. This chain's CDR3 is CASSGGPLGSYEQYF. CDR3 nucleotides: TGTGCCAGCAGTGGCGGGCCACTGGGGAGCTACGAGCAGTACTTC.